A single sample gave rise to the 13 T cell receptor beta chains below, sequenced in a study of blood T cell repertoires in COVID-19. Using immunoSEQ multiplex PCR, the repertoire was profiled, and TCRdb retains in-frame clones only, with some absent. The sample shows tens of thousands of clones, roughly four fifths of them seen only once. The sequenced material came from peripheral blood. Every receptor here comes from a woman aged 80 or over with active or convalescent COVID-19.

This clone was seen more than once but under ten times. The chain links TRBV7-9 to TRBJ2-7; 8 bases line up with TRBD1. Germline CDR1 reads SEHNR; CDR2 reads FQNEAQ (reference sequence). Trimming at V came to 3 bases and at J to 5 bases, leaving 9 bases not matched to a gene. This CDR3 has 15 residues. The CDR3 coding sequence is TGTGCCAGCAGCTTTGTACAGGGGGTCGGCGACGAGCAGTACTTC. Its protein product is CASSFVQGVGDEQYF.

This sequence joins TRBV30 and TRBJ1-1; D gene unclear. CDR1 GTSNPN and CDR2 SVGIG come from the germline V gene (reference sequence). The CDR3 has 13 residues. Trimming left V 1 base short and J 7 bases short, with 13 bases between. The CDR3 DNA is TGTGCCTGGAGTGCGTCAGACTACGGTGAAGCTTTCTTT. This translates into CAWSASDYGEAFF.

The gene calls are TRBV15 and TRBJ2-5, with 14 bases matching TRBD2. Germline assignment: CDR1 LNHNV and CDR2 YYDKDF (reference sequence). The CDR3 has 16 residues. The V and J ends lost 7 bases and 5 bases, in that order; junction bases with no gene match: 9. CDR3 in DNA: TGTGCCACCACCGGGACTAGCGGGAGAGGCTCGGAGACCCAGTACTTC. This codes for CATTGTSGRGSETQYF.

The rearrangement links TRBV4-1 to TRBJ2-1; 8 positions match TRBD1. CDR1 and CDR2 (germline): MGHRA, YSYEKL. Trimming cost V 5 bases and J 7 bases; bases outside gene matches: 10. The CDR3 consists of 15 residues. The CDR3: CASSSGQGGTNEQFF. The CDR3 region has the DNA TGCGCCAGCAGCTCAGGACAGGGAGGTACAAATGAGCAGTTCTTC.

The rearrangement uses TRBV11-2 and TRBJ2-3; 7 bases align to TRBD1. Trimming cost V 1 base and J 6 bases; bases outside gene matches: 4. Germline V gene lookup returns CDR1 SGHAT and CDR2 FQNNGV. The CDR3 is made up of 14 amino acids. CDR3 region: CASSLATGADTQYF. As DNA, the CDR3 is TGTGCCAGCAGCTTAGCTACAGGGGCGGATACGCAGTATTTT.

The rearrangement links TRBV30 to TRBJ1-2; D ambiguous. Trimming cost V 3 bases and J 3 bases, with 8 bases left between them. CDR1 and CDR2 (germline): GTSNPN, SVGIG (reference sequence). This CDR3 has 12 residues. The CDR3 spells CAWRGRDYGYTF. Written as DNA, the CDR3 is TGTGCCTGGAGGGGGAGGGACTATGGCTACACCTTC.

The chain carries TRBV6-5 and TRBJ2-1; no definite D call. Germline values: CDR1 MNHEY, CDR2 SVGAGI. V gave up 0 bases and J gave up 9 bases, with 12 bases separating them. The CDR3 covers 14 residues. The CDR3 DNA is TGTGCCAGCAGTTACTCGACGGTTCGAGGTGAGCAGTTCTTC. Amino acid sequence: CASSYSTVRGEQFF.

This sequence joins TRBV18 and TRBJ2-3, with TRBD2 matching 10 bases. V dropped 1 base and J dropped 0; count of bases not matched to a gene: 4. The CDR3 covers 17 residues. Germline V gives CDR1 KGHSH, CDR2 LQKENI. CDR3 coding DNA: TGTGCCAGCTCACCACGTTTACTAGCGGGAAGCACAGATACGCAGTATTTT. Its translation is CASSPRLLAGSTDTQYF.

V is TRBV15 and J is TRBJ1-3; D not certain. This CDR3 has 19 residues. V lost 5 bases and J lost 1, with 24 bases in between. CDR1 LNHNV and CDR2 YYDKDF come from the germline V gene (reference sequence). The CDR3 spells CATSLYGGPTGPSGNTIYF. DNA for the CDR3: TGTGCCACCAGCCTCTACGGAGGTCCTACCGGTCCTTCTGGAAACACCATATATTTT.

In this sample, this clone turned up once. The genes are TRBV3-1 (or the pseudogene TRBV3-2) and TRBJ2-3; tentatively, D is TRBD2 (5 bases). The CDR3 loop spans 14 amino acids. Germline assignment: CDR1 LGHDT and CDR2 YNNKEL (reference sequence). Deletions cut 3 bases from V and 2 bases from J, with 9 bases between. The CDR3 nucleotides are TGTGCCAGCAGCCAGGACTCACCCACAGATACGCAGTATTTT. Translation gives CASSQDSPTDTQYF.

The chain employs TRBV2 and TRBJ2-3; perhaps TRBD2 as D (7 bases). The germline V and J ends were trimmed by 8 bases and 3 bases, with 12 bases remaining between them. CDR1 and CDR2 (germline): SNHLY, FYNNEI. The CDR3 is 13 residues long. The CDR3 nucleotides read TGTGCCAGCGGGGGGGCCGTGACAGATACGCAGTATTTT. The encoded protein is CASGGAVTDTQYF.

This clone was recorded once. This chain connects TRBV5-5 to TRBJ2-1, with 8 nucleotides matching TRBD2. Germline V gene lookup returns CDR1 SGHKS and CDR2 YYEKEE (reference sequence). V was clipped by 4 bases and J by 3 bases; unmatched bases: 6. The CDR3 has 15 amino acids. CDR3 nucleotides: TGTGCCAGCAGCCTTTTAGCGGGAAACTACAATGAGCAGTTCTTC. Its protein is CASSLLAGNYNEQFF.

The chain carries TRBV6-2 or TRBV6-3 and TRBJ1-5; D is possibly TRBD1 (5 bases). V lost 2 bases, J lost 1 base, and 12 bases lay in between. Germline lookup yields CDR1 MNHEY and CDR2 SVGEGT. The CDR3 runs to 16 residues. The CDR3 sequence is CASSYLGGASNQPQHF. CDR3 coding DNA: TGTGCCAGCAGTTACCTTGGAGGGGCAAGCAATCAGCCCCAGCATTTT.